These T cell receptor beta chains were read from a single sample in a study of OX40 agonist ivuxolimab in advanced cancers. TCRdb keeps only in-frame clones here, not all; method: immunoSEQ multiplex PCR. The table has about 35,000 clones, about nine tenths seen once; the top ten hold 33%. This material consisted of CD4+ or CD8+ T cells sorted from blood, taken in a trial of the OX40 agonist ivuxolimab. The source is an adult with an advanced solid tumor such as melanoma, head and neck, liver or kidney cancer. Each CDR3 is given with its conserved first and last residue. D genes are given only for firm matches. Part of the rows lack a size; the others show once, few, many or a class for expanded clones.

j_call v_call clone_size d_call cdr3_aa cdr3_nt
TRBJ2-7 TRBV7-9 once TRBD2 CASSSTETSARVYEQYF TGTGCCAGCAGCTCGACCGAGACTAGCGCCAGAGTCTACGAGCAGTACTTC
TRBJ2-7 TRBV13 - TRBD2 CASSTALSGRGSYEQYF TGTGCCAGCAGCACCGCCCTTAGCGGGAGAGGATCCTACGAGCAGTACTTC
TRBJ2-7 TRBV5-4 - TRBD2 CASSLRSGGVIGYEQYF TGTGCCAGCAGCTTGAGGAGTGGGGGGGTGATCGGTTACGAGCAGTACTTC
TRBJ2-2 TRBV11-1 - TRBD2 CASSSDRLAEVTGELFF TGTGCCAGCAGCTCCGATCGCCTAGCGGAAGTCACCGGGGAGCTGTTTTTT
TRBJ2-7 TRBV4-3 - - CASSQDDYRDEQYF TGCGCCAGCAGCCAAGATGACTACAGGGACGAGCAGTACTTC
TRBJ2-3 TRBV19 - - CASSIQDSTDTQYF TGTGCCAGTAGTATCCAGGACTCGACAGATACGCAGTATTTT
TRBJ2-3 TRBV7-9 - - CASSFSGAVEDTQYF TGTGCCAGCAGCTTCTCAGGTGCGGTCGAGGATACGCAGTATTTT
TRBJ2-3 TRBV9 - - CATTPSSAFTDTQYF TGTGCCACCACCCCCTCCTCTGCGTTCACAGATACGCAGTATTTT
TRBJ2-7 TRBV15 - TRBD1 CATSTAPLLTGTGNEQYF TGTGCCACCAGCACCGCCCCCCTACTTACCGGGACAGGGAACGAGCAGTACTTC
TRBJ1-2 TRBV7-2 - - CASSFLQLSYGYTF TGTGCCAGCAGCTTCCTCCAACTAAGCTATGGCTACACCTTC
TRBJ2-1 TRBV9 - TRBD2 CASSTILAGGSNEQFF TGTGCCAGCAGCACCATACTAGCGGGAGGGAGTAATGAGCAGTTCTTC
TRBJ2-7 TRBV9 - TRBD2 CASSVVSGSPEQYF TGTGCCAGCAGCGTAGTAAGCGGGAGTCCCGAGCAGTACTTC
TRBJ2-7 TRBV19 - - CASSMGVNYEQYF TGTGCCAGTAGTATGGGAGTGAACTACGAGCAGTACTTC
TRBJ2-1 TRBV10-3 - - CAIRDFEQFF TGTGCCATCAGAGACTTTGAGCAGTTCTTC
TRBJ2-2 TRBV30 - - CAWSVSRGGTGELFF TGTGCCTGGAGTGTATCCAGGGGAGGCACCGGGGAGCTGTTTTTT
TRBJ2-3 TRBV27 - - CASNSQGPLPSGTDTQYF TGTGCCAGCAATTCCCAAGGACCACTTCCGTCTGGCACAGATACGCAGTATTTT
TRBJ1-1 TRBV7-2 - - CASSPGKYTEAFF TGTGCCAGCAGCCCCGGGAAGTACACTGAAGCTTTCTTT
TRBJ2-3 TRBV25-1 - TRBD1 CASSDPGRGLRTDTQYF TGTGCCAGCAGTGACCCCGGCAGGGGGCTTCGCACAGATACGCAGTATTTT
TRBJ2-7 TRBV7-9 - TRBD2 CASSLTSGRVSSYEQYF TGTGCCAGCAGCTTAACTAGCGGGAGGGTGAGCTCCTACGAGCAGTACTTC
TRBJ1-1 TRBV27 - TRBD1 CASSLGTGGNTEAFF TGTGCCAGCAGTTTAGGGACAGGGGGGAACACTGAAGCTTTCTTT
TRBJ2-2 TRBV28 - TRBD2 CASSFSGRWNTGELFF TGTGCCAGCAGTTTTTCCGGGAGGTGGAACACCGGGGAGCTGTTTTTT
TRBJ2-1 TRBV27 - TRBD2 CASSYGRAGEQFF TGTGCCAGCAGTTACGGGAGGGCCGGTGAGCAGTTCTTC
TRBJ2-5 TRBV7-6 - - CASSLVPTAQETQYF TGTGCCAGCAGCTTAGTCCCGACAGCACAAGAGACCCAGTACTTC
TRBJ1-4 TRBV27 - TRBD1 CASSTWDRGPGNEKLFF TGTGCCAGCAGTACCTGGGACAGGGGTCCAGGGAATGAAAAACTGTTTTTT
TRBJ2-7 TRBV11-2 - - CASSFGRDEQYF TGTGCCAGCAGCTTCGGTCGGGACGAGCAGTACTTC
TRBJ2-1 TRBV14 - TRBD2 CASSQDQTSGRRGAYNEQFF TGTGCCAGCAGCCAAGATCAGACTAGCGGGAGGAGAGGGGCCTACAATGAGCAGTTCTTC
TRBJ1-2 TRBV19 few TRBD1 CASSNWTGGKEGYTF TGTGCCAGTAGTAATTGGACAGGGGGAAAGGAGGGCTACACCTTC
TRBJ2-2 TRBV6-5 - TRBD1 CASTPGQGITGELFF TGTGCCAGCACGCCCGGACAGGGGATCACCGGGGAGCTGTTTTTT
TRBJ2-3 TRBV28 - - CASSLLTGRTDTQYF TGTGCCAGCAGTTTATTGACGGGGCGAACAGATACGCAGTATTTT
TRBJ2-2 TRBV4-1 - TRBD2 CASSHPQTSGGGELFF TGCGCCAGCAGCCATCCCCAAACTAGCGGGGGCGGGGAGCTGTTTTTT
TRBJ1-2 TRBV27 - - CASSSPGGYGYTF TGTGCCAGCAGTTCCCCGGGCGGGTATGGCTACACCTTC
TRBJ1-3 TRBV11-2 - TRBD1 CASTQGGLDGNTIYF TGTGCCAGCACCCAGGGGGGGCTCGATGGAAACACCATATATTTT
TRBJ1-5 TRBV6-6 - TRBD1 CASSYTGGYSNQPQHF TGTGCCAGCAGTTATACAGGGGGTTATAGCAATCAGCCCCAGCATTTT
TRBJ2-1 TRBV5-4 - TRBD2 CASSESKLAGGPYNEQFF TGTGCCAGCAGCGAATCCAAACTAGCGGGAGGGCCCTACAATGAGCAGTTCTTC
TRBJ1-5 TRBV19 - - CASGSIAQHF TGTGCCAGTGGTTCGATAGCCCAGCATTTT
TRBJ1-2 TRBV7-9 few - CASSLDAGPEGYTF TGTGCCAGCAGCTTAGATGCAGGTCCGGAGGGCTACACCTTC
TRBJ1-6 TRBV28 - - CASSLRTAYSSYNSPLHF TGTGCCAGCAGTTTACGGACAGCCTATAGCTCCTATAATTCACCCCTCCACTTT
TRBJ2-1 TRBV27 - TRBD2 CASSKGLAGGSEQFF TGTGCCAGCAGTAAGGGACTAGCGGGAGGGAGTGAGCAGTTCTTC
TRBJ2-7 TRBV27 - TRBD1 CASSPSDRGPSYEQYF TGTGCCAGCAGCCCTTCGGACAGGGGGCCCTCCTACGAGCAGTACTTC
TRBJ2-1 TRBV29-1 - - CSVEDKGDLYNEQFF TGCAGCGTTGAAGATAAGGGGGACCTGTACAATGAGCAGTTCTTC
TRBJ1-3 TRBV29-1 - - CSVEGWGREGNTIYF TGCAGCGTTGAAGGATGGGGCCGTGAGGGAAACACCATATATTTT
TRBJ2-7 TRBV5-5 - - CASSLEGKSSYEQYF TGTGCCAGCAGCTTGGAGGGAAAGAGCTCCTACGAGCAGTACTTC
TRBJ2-1 TRBV19 - TRBD2 CASSISGGSYNEQFF TGTGCCAGTAGTATTTCGGGAGGGTCTTACAATGAGCAGTTCTTC
TRBJ1-2 TRBV7-7 once - CASSFQEANYGYTF TGTGCCAGCAGCTTCCAAGAAGCTAACTATGGCTACACCTTC
TRBJ2-7 TRBV11-2 - TRBD2 CASRWTSGSYYEQYF TGTGCCAGCAGGTGGACTAGCGGGAGCTACTACGAGCAGTACTTC
TRBJ2-7 TRBV5-3 - - CASSLDLFGEQYF TGTGCCAGCAGCCTCGACTTGTTCGGAGAGCAGTACTTC
TRBJ2-7 TRBV28 - - CASAERTYEQYF TGTGCCAGCGCGGAACGAACCTACGAGCAGTACTTC
TRBJ2-7 TRBV5-1 - TRBD2 CASTLWSGADYEQYF TGCGCCAGTACACTTTGGAGCGGGGCTGACTACGAGCAGTACTTC
TRBJ2-7 TRBV29-1 - - CSVERRRGSAYEQYF TGCAGCGTTGAAAGGCGCAGGGGCAGCGCCTACGAGCAGTACTTC
TRBJ2-3 TRBV28 - - CASSMAQARDTQYF TGTGCCAGCAGTATGGCTCAAGCCAGGGATACGCAGTATTTT
TRBJ2-7 TRBV28 - - CATAQGSLFYEQYF TGTGCCACTGCCCAGGGCAGTCTTTTCTACGAGCAGTACTTC
TRBJ2-5 TRBV28 once - CASSLLAFQGTQYF TGTGCCAGCAGTTTACTAGCTTTTCAGGGGACCCAGTACTTC
TRBJ1-4 TRBV11-2 - - CASRFNMELFF TGTGCCAGCAGGTTCAACATGGAACTGTTTTTT
TRBJ2-7 TRBV10-2 - TRBD2 CASSESPGGNEQYF TGCGCCAGCAGTGAGTCGCCGGGAGGAAACGAGCAGTACTTC
TRBJ2-7 TRBV14 - - CASTRSGWDEQYF TGTGCCAGTACGAGATCGGGGTGGGACGAGCAGTACTTC
TRBJ2-1 TRBV7-3 once - CASSWEGDNEQFF TGTGCCAGCAGCTGGGAAGGGGACAATGAGCAGTTCTTC
TRBJ2-5 TRBV4-1 - TRBD1 CASSPWDRQETQYF TGCGCCAGCAGCCCATGGGACAGGCAAGAGACCCAGTACTTC
TRBJ1-5 TRBV27 - - CASSPLAGAGDQPQHF TGTGCCAGCAGTCCATTGGCAGGGGCCGGGGATCAGCCCCAGCATTTT
TRBJ2-7 TRBV2 - - CASSATLLAGAHEQYF TGTGCCAGCAGCGCAACCCTACTAGCTGGGGCCCACGAGCAGTACTTC
TRBJ2-7 TRBV19 - - CASSWNYEQYF TGTGCCAGTAGTTGGAACTACGAGCAGTACTTC